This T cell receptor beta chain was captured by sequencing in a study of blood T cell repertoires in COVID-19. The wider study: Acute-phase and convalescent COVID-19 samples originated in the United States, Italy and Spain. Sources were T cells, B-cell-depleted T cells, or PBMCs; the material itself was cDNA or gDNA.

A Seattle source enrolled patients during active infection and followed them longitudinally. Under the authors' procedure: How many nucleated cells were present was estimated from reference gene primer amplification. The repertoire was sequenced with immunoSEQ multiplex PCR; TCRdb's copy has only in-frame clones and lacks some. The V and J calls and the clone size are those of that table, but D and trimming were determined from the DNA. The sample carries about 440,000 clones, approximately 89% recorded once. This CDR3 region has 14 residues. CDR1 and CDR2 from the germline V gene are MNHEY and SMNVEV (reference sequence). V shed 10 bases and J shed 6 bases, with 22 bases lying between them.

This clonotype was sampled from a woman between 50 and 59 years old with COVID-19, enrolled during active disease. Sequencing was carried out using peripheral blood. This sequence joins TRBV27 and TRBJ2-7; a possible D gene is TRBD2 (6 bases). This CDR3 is CATTGPRGSTEQYF. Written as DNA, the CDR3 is TGTGCCACCACTGGGCCGCGGGGTTCTACCGAGCAGTACTTC.